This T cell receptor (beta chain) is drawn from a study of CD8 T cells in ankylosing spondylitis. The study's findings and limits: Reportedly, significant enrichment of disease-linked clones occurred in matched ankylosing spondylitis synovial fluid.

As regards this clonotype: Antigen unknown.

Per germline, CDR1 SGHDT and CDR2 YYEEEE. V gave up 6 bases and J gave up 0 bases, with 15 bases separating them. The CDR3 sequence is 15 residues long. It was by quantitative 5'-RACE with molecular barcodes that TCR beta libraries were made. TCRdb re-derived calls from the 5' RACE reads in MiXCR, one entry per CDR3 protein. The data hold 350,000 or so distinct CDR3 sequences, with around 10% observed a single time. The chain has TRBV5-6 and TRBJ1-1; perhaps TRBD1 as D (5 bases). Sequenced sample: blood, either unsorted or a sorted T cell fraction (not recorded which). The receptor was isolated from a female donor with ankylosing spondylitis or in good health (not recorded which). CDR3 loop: CASNTWGGMNTEAFF. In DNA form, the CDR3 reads TGTGCCAGCAACACGTGGGGGGGTATGAACACTGAAGCTTTCTTT. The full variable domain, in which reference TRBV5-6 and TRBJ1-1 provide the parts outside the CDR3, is DAGVTQSPTHLIKTRGQQVTLRCSPKSGHDTVSWYQQALGQGPQFIFQYYEEEERQRGNFPDRFSGHQFPNYSSELNVNALLLGDSALYLCASNTWGGMNTEAFFGQGTRLTVV.